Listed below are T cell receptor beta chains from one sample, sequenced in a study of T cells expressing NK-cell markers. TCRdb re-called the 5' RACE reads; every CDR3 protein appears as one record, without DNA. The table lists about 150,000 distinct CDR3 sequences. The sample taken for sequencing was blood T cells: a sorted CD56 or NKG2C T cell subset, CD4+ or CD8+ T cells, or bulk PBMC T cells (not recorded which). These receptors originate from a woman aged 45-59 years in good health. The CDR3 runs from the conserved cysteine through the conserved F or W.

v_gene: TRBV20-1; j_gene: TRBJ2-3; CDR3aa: CSARKLAGESDTQYF
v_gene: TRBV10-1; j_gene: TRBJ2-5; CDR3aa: CASSESLSARYQETQYF
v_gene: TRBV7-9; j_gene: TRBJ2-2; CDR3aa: CASSPTTSTGELFF
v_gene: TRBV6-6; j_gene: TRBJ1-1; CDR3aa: CASSYPDTNTEAFF
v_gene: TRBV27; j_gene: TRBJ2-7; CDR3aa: CASRMGGAFGEQYF
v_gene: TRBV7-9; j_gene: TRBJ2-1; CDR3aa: CASSLSGTRYNEQFF
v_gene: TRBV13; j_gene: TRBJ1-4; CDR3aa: CASMGPTGRLFF
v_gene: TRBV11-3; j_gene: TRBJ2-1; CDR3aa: CASSLPGAGQFF
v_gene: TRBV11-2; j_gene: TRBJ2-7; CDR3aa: CASSLGLADSYEQYF
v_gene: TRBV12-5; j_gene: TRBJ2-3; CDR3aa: CASGLKLGGDTQYF
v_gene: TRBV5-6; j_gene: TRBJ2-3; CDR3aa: CASSLVEGTGTSTDTQYF
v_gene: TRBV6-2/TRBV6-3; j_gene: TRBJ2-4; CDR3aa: CASSYSKRDTWFGKNIQYF
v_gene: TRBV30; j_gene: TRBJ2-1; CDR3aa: CAWQDPASSYNEQFF
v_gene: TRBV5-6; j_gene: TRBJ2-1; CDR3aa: CASSWTGTGKLYEQFF
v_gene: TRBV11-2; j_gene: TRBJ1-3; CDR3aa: CASSLGTANTIYF
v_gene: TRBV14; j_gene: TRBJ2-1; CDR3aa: CASSPGLAGPWEQFF
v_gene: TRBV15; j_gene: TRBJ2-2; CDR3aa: CATSRDLGGQNTGELFF
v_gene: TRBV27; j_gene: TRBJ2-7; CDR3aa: CASSITPGLVYEQYF
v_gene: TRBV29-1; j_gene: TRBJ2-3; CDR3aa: CSVEDWGKAGDRDTQYF
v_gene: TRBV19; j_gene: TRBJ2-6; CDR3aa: CASTPQGSGANVLTF
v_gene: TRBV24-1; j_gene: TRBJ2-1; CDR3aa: CATRGLAGGKGDEQFF
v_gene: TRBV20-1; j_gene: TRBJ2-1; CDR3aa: CSARVLRENYNEQFF
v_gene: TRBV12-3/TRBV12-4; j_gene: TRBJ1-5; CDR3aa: CATRWGNQPQHF
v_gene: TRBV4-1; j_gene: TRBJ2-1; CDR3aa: CASSQESYNEQFF